This T cell receptor (beta chain) appears in the sequencing data of a study of cytomegalovirus exposure and HLA in healthy donors. About the research overall: The roughly 120 validation repertoires matched the roughly 670 first-cohort repertoires in platform, a later analysis reported.

This clone was seen only a few times. Its antigen is undetermined. The table came from immunoSEQ multiplex PCR; TCRdb's copy has only in-frame clones and leaves some out. The sample has more than 95,000 clones, 70% to 90% seen once. Germline V gives CDR1 SEHNR, CDR2 FQNEAQ (reference sequence). The CDR3 loop spans 14 amino acids. Deletions cut 5 bases from V and 3 bases from J, with 11 bases between. Study-wide results and limits: Three CMV-associated chains were confirmed in vitro to be specific for CMV antigens.

The sequence came from a man aged 18 to 29 in good health and CMV-seropositive. The sample comprised PBMCs. The rearrangement joins TRBV7-9 to TRBJ1-5, with D possibly TRBD1 on 6 matching bases. CDR3 region: CASSLDSSNQPQHF. The CDR3 coding sequence is TGTGCCAGCAGCCTGGACAGTTCCAATCAGCCCCAGCATTTT.